Listed here are 16 T cell receptor beta chains from one sample, sequenced in a study of sequential checkpoint blockade in melanoma. Here immunoSEQ multiplex PCR was the method, and the copy in TCRdb shows in-frame clones only, minus some. The repertoire consists of 17,000 or so clones, with approximately 73% occurring once and the leading ten covering about 20%. Described treatment: randomized to nivolumab then ipilimumab (arm A) or the reverse (arm B). The specimen was CD8+ T cells sorted from blood (inferred from file names), collected from a patient given nivolumab and ipilimumab in sequence. These receptors came from a human donor with melanoma.

V usage is TRBV30 and J usage is TRBJ1-5, with D maybe TRBD1 (5 bases). V gave up 2 bases and J gave up 9 bases, with 17 bases separating them. The CDR3 consists of 14 residues. Germline CDR1 reads GTSNPN; CDR2 reads SVGIG (reference sequence). The CDR3 loop reads CAWSSGHGAGPQHF. CDR3 DNA: TGTGCCTGGAGTTCCGGACACGGAGCGGGGCCCCAGCATTTT.

J is TRBJ2-7 and V is TRBV6-1; perhaps TRBD1 as D (6 bases). Germline CDR1 reads MNHNS; CDR2 reads SASEGT. V lost 7 bases, J lost 3 bases, and 19 bases lay in between. The CDR3 sequence is 15 residues long. The DNA of the CDR3 is TGTGCCAGCAATCCAGGACAGTCCCAAAACTACGAGCAGTACTTC. Translated: CASNPGQSQNYEQYF.

The gene calls are TRBV18 and TRBJ1-1, with 10 bases identical to TRBD1. CDR3 size: 16 residues. Germline loops: CDR1 KGHSH, CDR2 LQKENI. The V segment lost 2 bases and the J segment 3 bases; nucleotides outside the gene matches: 6. The chain's CDR3 is CASSPSPGQGYTEAFF. In DNA, the CDR3 is TGTGCCAGCTCACCATCACCGGGACAGGGGTACACTGAAGCTTTCTTT.

This clone was picked up one time. The chain employs TRBV6-5 and TRBJ2-7; 9 nucleotides line up with TRBD1. The CDR3 sequence is 15 residues long. The trim removed 8 bases at V and 7 bases at J, leaving 15 bases unmatched. The V gene's germline CDR1 is MNHEY and CDR2 SVGAGI. CDR3 in DNA: TGTGCCAGCTGGACCGGCAGGGACAGGGTAGAAGAGCAGTACTTC. This encodes CASWTGRDRVEEQYF.

The chain has TRBV28 and TRBJ2-7; weak D call: TRBD1 (6 bases). V lost 2 bases and J lost 3, with 17 bases in between. Germline-derived CDR1 and CDR2 are MDHEN and SYDVKM. There are 16 residues in the CDR3. The CDR3 region is CASSLDLGAFDYEQYF. The CDR3 bases are TGTGCCAGCAGTTTAGATTTGGGGGCGTTTGACTACGAGCAGTACTTC.

This clone was picked up a small number of times. The gene calls are TRBV5-1 and TRBJ1-1, with D possibly TRBD1 on 5 matching bases. The germline CDR1 and CDR2 sequences are SGHRS and YFSETQ. V was trimmed by 4 bases and J by 3 bases, leaving 13 bases between them. The CDR3 consists of 14 residues. The CDR3 DNA is TGCGCCAGCAGCCAGGGAGGAGGGTACACTGAAGCTTTCTTT. It translates to CASSQGGGYTEAFF.

About this clone: Other DNA sequences in the same sample also yield this CDR3. The chain uses TRBV6-5 and TRBJ1-2; 8 bases agree with TRBD1. The CDR3 extends over 15 amino acids. The V and J ends lost 5 bases and 6 bases, in that order; junction bases with no gene match: 11. The germline gives CDR1 MNHEY, CDR2 SVGAGI. CDR3 sequence (DNA): TGTGCCAGCAGTACGCGGACAGGGACAGCCCATGGCTACACCTTC. This translates into CASSTRTGTAHGYTF.

The J gene is TRBJ2-7, the V gene TRBV28, with 8 nucleotides matching TRBD1. The junction had 8 bases not matched to a gene; V was cut back by 6 bases and J by 4 bases. Germline CDR1 MDHEN, CDR2 SYDVKM. The CDR3 covers 14 residues. The CDR3 DNA reads TGTGCCAGCAGCCCGACAGGGGAGCTATACGAGCAGTACTTC. This codes for CASSPTGELYEQYF.

This clone was picked up a small number of times. V gene TRBV6-1 combines with J gene TRBJ2-3; TRBD2 agrees at 8 bases. The ends lost 7 bases at V and 3 bases at J; junction bases unmatched: 6. Germline-derived CDR1 and CDR2 are MNHNS and SASEGT. There are 14 residues in the CDR3. CDR3 sequence (DNA): TGTGCCAGCACTCGGGGGGGGGAGACAGATACGCAGTATTTT. Its translation is CASTRGGETDTQYF.

The chain carries TRBV28 and TRBJ1-5; tentatively, D is TRBD1 (5 bases). The CDR3 has 14 residues. Trimming took off 5 bases at V and 5 bases at J, with 13 bases between the two ends. The V gene's germline CDR1 is MDHEN and CDR2 SYDVKM. This chain's CDR3 is CASSPPLTDQPQHF. DNA for the CDR3: TGTGCCAGCAGTCCCCCGTTGACAGATCAGCCCCAGCATTTT.

This clone was detected only once. CDR3 region: CASSYHREALVAFF. As DNA, the CDR3 is TGTGCCAGCAGCTACCACAGGGAAGCCCTTGTCGCTTTCTTT. J is TRBJ1-1 and V is TRBV6-6, with TRBD1 as a possible D gene (6 bases). The CDR3 runs 14 residues. Trimming cost V 6 bases and J 11 bases, with 22 bases left between them. Germline CDR1 reads MNHNY; CDR2 reads SVGAGI (reference sequence).

The gene calls are TRBV11-2 and TRBJ2-1, with 8 bases matching TRBD2. This CDR3 is built from 17 residues. V trimming: 4 bases; J trimming: 1 base; junction bases outside the gene matches: 9. Germline CDR1 is SGHAT and CDR2 is FQNNGV. CDR3 DNA: TGTGCCAGCAGCTCCGGACTAGCTAAAGGGTCCTACAATGAGCAGTTCTTC. Its protein is CASSSGLAKGSYNEQFF.

This chain links TRBV30 with TRBJ1-6, with D perhaps TRBD1 (5 bases). With 5 bases removed from V and 7 bases from J, the gap between germline ends came to 15 bases. The germline CDR1 and CDR2 sequences are GTSNPN and SVGIG (reference sequence). There are 14 residues in the CDR3. The CDR3 DNA reads as TGTGCCTGGCATTGGGGGGTAAGAAATTCACCCCTCCACTTT. The encoded protein is CAWHWGVRNSPLHF.

The chain is built from TRBV19 and TRBJ2-7, with 9 bases aligning to TRBD1. The length of the CDR3 is 14 residues. J lost 6 bases, V lost 5 bases, and 8 bases had no gene match. Germline loops: CDR1 LNHDA, CDR2 SQIVND (reference sequence). This CDR3 is CASSAGTGLGEQYF. The CDR3 region has the DNA TGTGCCAGTAGTGCCGGGACAGGGTTAGGCGAGCAGTACTTC.

V and J are TRBV2 and TRBJ1-5, with 7 bases aligning to TRBD1. The germline CDR1 and CDR2 sequences are SNHLY and FYNNEI. The CDR3 runs 15 residues. Trimming took 4 bases from V and 1 from J; bases not matched to a gene: 4. The CDR3 nucleotides are TGTGCCAGCAGTGGGTACAGGGGAAGCAATCAGCCCCAGCATTTT. Translating gives CASSGYRGSNQPQHF.

V is TRBV4-3 and J is TRBJ2-4, with 13 bases identical to TRBD2. This CDR3 is built from 18 residues. Germline CDR1 and CDR2: LGHNA and YSLEER. The trim removed 0 bases at V and 9 bases at J, leaving 11 bases unmatched. CDR3 nucleotide sequence: TGCGCCAGCAGCCAAGATCATTGGACTAGCGGGAGTTTTGGCATTCAGTACTTC. Translation gives CASSQDHWTSGSFGIQYF.